The rows below give T cell receptor beta chains drawn from one sample of a study of PD-L1 blockade in urothelial cancer. Repertoires were generated with immunoSEQ multiplex PCR, while TCRdb's copy carries only in-frame clones and drops some. The sample records just over 20,000 clones, around 91% being singletons. The sequenced sample was PBMCs, obtained around atezolizumab (anti-PD-L1) treatment. The receptors were gathered from a woman in her sixties or seventies with urothelial cancer. Each CDR3 is given with its conserved first and last residue. Fields, in order: CDR3 protein, CDR3 DNA, V gene, D gene, clone size, J gene. A D gene is named only where the DNA matches it firmly. The size entry is marked missing in some rows and otherwise reads once, few, many or a size class.

CDR3aa: CASSEGRTGIISYEQYF; CDR3nt: TGCGCCAGCAGTGAAGGTCGGACAGGGATTATTTCCTACGAGCAGTACTTC; v_gene: TRBV10-1; d_gene: TRBD1; abundance: -; j_gene: TRBJ2-7
CDR3aa: CASSQEGRWGSGANVLTF; CDR3nt: TGTGCCAGCAGCCAAGAGGGGCGTTGGGGCTCTGGGGCCAACGTCCTGACTTTC; v_gene: TRBV14; d_gene: -; abundance: -; j_gene: TRBJ2-6
CDR3aa: CASGRRLTGSYEQYF; CDR3nt: TGTGCCAGCGGGCGTAGATTGACAGGGAGTTACGAGCAGTACTTC; v_gene: TRBV27; d_gene: TRBD1; abundance: -; j_gene: TRBJ2-7
CDR3aa: CASSLSGTNTGELFF; CDR3nt: TGTGCCAGCAGCCTCTCGGGTACGAACACCGGGGAGCTGTTTTTT; v_gene: TRBV11-1; d_gene: -; abundance: -; j_gene: TRBJ2-2
CDR3aa: CASTPGTSFHEQFF; CDR3nt: TGTGCCAGTACCCCCGGGACTAGCTTTCATGAGCAGTTCTTC; v_gene: TRBV19; d_gene: TRBD2; abundance: -; j_gene: TRBJ2-1
CDR3aa: CASSSPGLAGISSYNEQFF; CDR3nt: TGTGCCAGCAGCTCTCCGGGACTAGCGGGGATAAGCTCCTACAATGAGCAGTTCTTC; v_gene: TRBV7-2; d_gene: TRBD2; abundance: -; j_gene: TRBJ2-1
CDR3aa: CASSLPGGSYNEQFF; CDR3nt: TGTGCCAGCAGCTTGCCGGGGGGCTCCTACAATGAGCAGTTCTTC; v_gene: TRBV5-4; d_gene: TRBD2; abundance: -; j_gene: TRBJ2-1
CDR3aa: CASSPTGKGTEAFF; CDR3nt: TGCGCCAGCAGCCCAACAGGGAAAGGCACTGAAGCTTTCTTT; v_gene: TRBV4-1; d_gene: -; abundance: -; j_gene: TRBJ1-1
CDR3aa: CASSLTRRSTEAFF; CDR3nt: TGTGCCAGCAGCTTGACCCGAAGGAGCACTGAAGCTTTCTTT; v_gene: TRBV5-4; d_gene: -; abundance: -; j_gene: TRBJ1-1
CDR3aa: CASSLLVSGRYEQYF; CDR3nt: TGTGCCAGCAGCTTATTAGTTAGCGGGAGATACGAGCAGTACTTC; v_gene: TRBV13; d_gene: TRBD2; abundance: -; j_gene: TRBJ2-7
CDR3aa: CASSPDRAGYTF; CDR3nt: TGTGCCAGCAGTCCGGACAGGGCTGGCTACACCTTC; v_gene: TRBV2; d_gene: TRBD1; abundance: few; j_gene: TRBJ1-2
CDR3aa: CASSLTAQGKLFF; CDR3nt: TGTGCCAGCAGTTTGACCGCGCAGGGCAAACTGTTTTTT; v_gene: TRBV28; d_gene: -; abundance: -; j_gene: TRBJ1-4
CDR3aa: CASSLGQGDQPQHF; CDR3nt: TGTGCCAGCAGTTTGGGACAGGGGGATCAGCCCCAGCATTTT; v_gene: TRBV28; d_gene: TRBD1; abundance: -; j_gene: TRBJ1-5
CDR3aa: CASSPRVMGQYF; CDR3nt: TGTGCCAGCAGTCCCAGGGTAATGGGGCAGTACTTC; v_gene: TRBV28; d_gene: -; abundance: -; j_gene: TRBJ2-7
CDR3aa: CASSVSTSGSSQETQYF; CDR3nt: TGTGCCAGCAGCGTATCGACTAGCGGGAGTTCACAAGAGACCCAGTACTTC; v_gene: TRBV9; d_gene: TRBD2; abundance: -; j_gene: TRBJ2-5
CDR3aa: CASSSSTANNQPQHF; CDR3nt: TGTGCCAGCAGTTCCTCGACAGCAAACAATCAGCCCCAGCATTTT; v_gene: TRBV27; d_gene: -; abundance: -; j_gene: TRBJ1-5
CDR3aa: CASSTGTSGRGDTQYF; CDR3nt: TGTGCCAGCAGTACCGGGACTAGCGGGAGAGGGGATACGCAGTATTTT; v_gene: TRBV27; d_gene: TRBD2; abundance: -; j_gene: TRBJ2-3
CDR3aa: CASSIQGNTEAFF; CDR3nt: TGTGCCAGTAGTATTCAGGGGAACACTGAAGCTTTCTTT; v_gene: TRBV19; d_gene: -; abundance: -; j_gene: TRBJ1-1
CDR3aa: CASSLRTGVSEQYF; CDR3nt: TGTGCCAGCAGTTTAAGGACAGGGGTAAGCGAGCAGTACTTC; v_gene: TRBV27; d_gene: TRBD1; abundance: -; j_gene: TRBJ2-7
CDR3aa: CSVMDSLNQPQHF; CDR3nt: TGCAGCGTGATGGACAGCCTCAATCAGCCCCAGCATTTT; v_gene: TRBV29-1; d_gene: -; abundance: -; j_gene: TRBJ1-5
CDR3aa: CASSTLAGVGEQYF; CDR3nt: TGTGCCAGTAGTACACTAGCGGGAGTTGGCGAGCAGTACTTC; v_gene: TRBV19; d_gene: TRBD2; abundance: -; j_gene: TRBJ2-7
CDR3aa: CASSQDDRADNQPQHF; CDR3nt: TGCGCCAGCAGCCAAGATGATAGAGCTGACAATCAGCCCCAGCATTTT; v_gene: TRBV4-1; d_gene: -; abundance: once; j_gene: TRBJ1-5
CDR3aa: CASSLGGGLPYQETQYF; CDR3nt: TGCGCCAGCAGCTTGGGGGGGGGACTTCCGTACCAAGAGACCCAGTACTTC; v_gene: TRBV5-1; d_gene: TRBD2; abundance: -; j_gene: TRBJ2-5